This T cell receptor (beta chain) was found in a study of blood T cell repertoires in COVID-19. Study in general: The United States, Italy and Spain were the sources of the acute and convalescent COVID-19 samples. The cDNA or gDNA used as material had been derived from T cells, B-cell-depleted T cells, or PBMCs.

In the original processing: Reference gene primer amplification gave nucleated cell count estimates. Sequencing was performed with immunoSEQ multiplex PCR; in TCRdb, only in-frame clones are kept and a portion is missing. Clonal size and the V and J genes are those of that table, whereas D and trimming came from the DNA. The sample includes under 95,000 clones, around 85% of them seen just once. Enrolment of Seattle patients took place during active infection, and they were followed longitudinally. Deletions cut 7 bases from V and 0 bases from J, with 10 bases between. The V gene's germline CDR1 is MDHEN and CDR2 SYDVKM. The CDR3 extends over 13 amino acids.

This clonotype was sampled from a middle-aged man with COVID-19, enrolled during active disease. This rearrangement joins TRBV28 to TRBJ2-7, with a tentative D call TRBD1 (6 bases). Source material: peripheral blood. The DNA of the CDR3 is TGTGCCAGCAAGGACAGCGTCTCCTACGAGCAGTACTTC. The encoded protein is CASKDSVSYEQYF.